This T cell receptor (beta chain) derives from a study of shared clonotypes between healthy human individuals. Data came from immunoSEQ multiplex PCR; TCRdb stores just in-frame clones and leaves some out. The sample gives a few million clones, just under 95% of which show up once; around 1.8% is in the top ten. Overall study results and limits: The low donor count limited represented genetic and exposure-history diversity.

Note on this clone: Its cognate antigen is unknown.

Only CD45RO-negative cells positively selected for CCR7 counted as naive CD8 cells, so terminally differentiated effector memory CD45RA+ cells were excluded. The clonotype originates from a man in his late teens or twenties in good health. Some clones in this sample may be carry-over from other donors' samples. Material: naive CD8+ T cells from PBMCs.

The CDR3 nucleotides are TGTGCCAGCAGCCAGTACCGGACTAGGAGACGCGACGAGCAGTACTTC. It encodes CASSQYRTRRRDEQYF. The chain recombines TRBV14 with TRBJ2-7; 7 bases agree with TRBD2. Losses at the gene ends were 3 bases for V and 5 bases for J; bases not matched to a gene: 13. The CDR3 extends over 16 amino acids. Germline CDR1 is SGHDN and CDR2 is FVKESK.